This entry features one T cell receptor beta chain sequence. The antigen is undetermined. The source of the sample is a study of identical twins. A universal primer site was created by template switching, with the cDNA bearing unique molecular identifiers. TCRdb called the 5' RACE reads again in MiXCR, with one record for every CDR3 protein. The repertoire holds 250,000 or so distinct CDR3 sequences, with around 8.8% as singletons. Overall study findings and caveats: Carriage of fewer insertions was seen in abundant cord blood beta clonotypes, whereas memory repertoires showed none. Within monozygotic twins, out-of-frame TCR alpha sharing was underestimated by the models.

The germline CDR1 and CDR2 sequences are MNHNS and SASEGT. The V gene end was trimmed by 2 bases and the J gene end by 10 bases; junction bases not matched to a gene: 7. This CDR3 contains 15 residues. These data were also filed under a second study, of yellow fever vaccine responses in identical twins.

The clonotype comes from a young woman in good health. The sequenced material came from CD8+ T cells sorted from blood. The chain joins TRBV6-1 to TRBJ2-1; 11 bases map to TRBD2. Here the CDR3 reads CASSESQLAGAEQFF. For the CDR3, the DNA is TGTGCCAGCAGTGAATCCCAACTAGCGGGAGCGGAGCAGTTCTTC.